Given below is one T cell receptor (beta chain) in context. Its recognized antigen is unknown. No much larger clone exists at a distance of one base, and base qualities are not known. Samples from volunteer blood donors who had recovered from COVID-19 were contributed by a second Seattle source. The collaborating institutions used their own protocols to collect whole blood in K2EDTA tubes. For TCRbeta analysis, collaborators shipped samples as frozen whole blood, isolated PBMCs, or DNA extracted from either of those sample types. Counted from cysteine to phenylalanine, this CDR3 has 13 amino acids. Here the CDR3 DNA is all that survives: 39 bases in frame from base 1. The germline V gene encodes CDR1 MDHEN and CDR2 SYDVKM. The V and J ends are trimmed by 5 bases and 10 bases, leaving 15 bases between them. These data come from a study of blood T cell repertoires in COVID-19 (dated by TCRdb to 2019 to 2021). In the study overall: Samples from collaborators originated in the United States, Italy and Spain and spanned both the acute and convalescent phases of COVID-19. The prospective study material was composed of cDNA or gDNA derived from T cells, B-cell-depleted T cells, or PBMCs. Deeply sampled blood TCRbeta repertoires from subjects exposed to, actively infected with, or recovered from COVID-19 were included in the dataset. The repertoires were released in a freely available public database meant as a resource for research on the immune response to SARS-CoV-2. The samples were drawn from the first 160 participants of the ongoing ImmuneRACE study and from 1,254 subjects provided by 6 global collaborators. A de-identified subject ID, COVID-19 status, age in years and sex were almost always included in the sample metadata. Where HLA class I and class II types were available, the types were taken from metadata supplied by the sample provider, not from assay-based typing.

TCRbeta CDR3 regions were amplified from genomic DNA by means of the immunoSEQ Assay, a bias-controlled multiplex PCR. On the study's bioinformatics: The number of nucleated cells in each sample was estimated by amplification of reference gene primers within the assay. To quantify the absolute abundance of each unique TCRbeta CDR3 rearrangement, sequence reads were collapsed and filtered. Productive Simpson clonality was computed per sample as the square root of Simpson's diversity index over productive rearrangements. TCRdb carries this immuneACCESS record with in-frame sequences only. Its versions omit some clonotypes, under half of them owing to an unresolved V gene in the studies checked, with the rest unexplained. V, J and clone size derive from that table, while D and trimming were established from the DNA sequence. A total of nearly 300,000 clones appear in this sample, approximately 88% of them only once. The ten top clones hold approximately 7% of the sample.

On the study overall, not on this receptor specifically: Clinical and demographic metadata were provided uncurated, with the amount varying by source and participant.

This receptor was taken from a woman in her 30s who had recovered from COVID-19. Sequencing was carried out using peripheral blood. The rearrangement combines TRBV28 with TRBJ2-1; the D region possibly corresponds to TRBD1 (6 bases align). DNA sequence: TGTGCCAGCAGTCAACAGGGTATCGGGGAGCAGTTCTTC. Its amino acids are CASSQQGIGEQFF.